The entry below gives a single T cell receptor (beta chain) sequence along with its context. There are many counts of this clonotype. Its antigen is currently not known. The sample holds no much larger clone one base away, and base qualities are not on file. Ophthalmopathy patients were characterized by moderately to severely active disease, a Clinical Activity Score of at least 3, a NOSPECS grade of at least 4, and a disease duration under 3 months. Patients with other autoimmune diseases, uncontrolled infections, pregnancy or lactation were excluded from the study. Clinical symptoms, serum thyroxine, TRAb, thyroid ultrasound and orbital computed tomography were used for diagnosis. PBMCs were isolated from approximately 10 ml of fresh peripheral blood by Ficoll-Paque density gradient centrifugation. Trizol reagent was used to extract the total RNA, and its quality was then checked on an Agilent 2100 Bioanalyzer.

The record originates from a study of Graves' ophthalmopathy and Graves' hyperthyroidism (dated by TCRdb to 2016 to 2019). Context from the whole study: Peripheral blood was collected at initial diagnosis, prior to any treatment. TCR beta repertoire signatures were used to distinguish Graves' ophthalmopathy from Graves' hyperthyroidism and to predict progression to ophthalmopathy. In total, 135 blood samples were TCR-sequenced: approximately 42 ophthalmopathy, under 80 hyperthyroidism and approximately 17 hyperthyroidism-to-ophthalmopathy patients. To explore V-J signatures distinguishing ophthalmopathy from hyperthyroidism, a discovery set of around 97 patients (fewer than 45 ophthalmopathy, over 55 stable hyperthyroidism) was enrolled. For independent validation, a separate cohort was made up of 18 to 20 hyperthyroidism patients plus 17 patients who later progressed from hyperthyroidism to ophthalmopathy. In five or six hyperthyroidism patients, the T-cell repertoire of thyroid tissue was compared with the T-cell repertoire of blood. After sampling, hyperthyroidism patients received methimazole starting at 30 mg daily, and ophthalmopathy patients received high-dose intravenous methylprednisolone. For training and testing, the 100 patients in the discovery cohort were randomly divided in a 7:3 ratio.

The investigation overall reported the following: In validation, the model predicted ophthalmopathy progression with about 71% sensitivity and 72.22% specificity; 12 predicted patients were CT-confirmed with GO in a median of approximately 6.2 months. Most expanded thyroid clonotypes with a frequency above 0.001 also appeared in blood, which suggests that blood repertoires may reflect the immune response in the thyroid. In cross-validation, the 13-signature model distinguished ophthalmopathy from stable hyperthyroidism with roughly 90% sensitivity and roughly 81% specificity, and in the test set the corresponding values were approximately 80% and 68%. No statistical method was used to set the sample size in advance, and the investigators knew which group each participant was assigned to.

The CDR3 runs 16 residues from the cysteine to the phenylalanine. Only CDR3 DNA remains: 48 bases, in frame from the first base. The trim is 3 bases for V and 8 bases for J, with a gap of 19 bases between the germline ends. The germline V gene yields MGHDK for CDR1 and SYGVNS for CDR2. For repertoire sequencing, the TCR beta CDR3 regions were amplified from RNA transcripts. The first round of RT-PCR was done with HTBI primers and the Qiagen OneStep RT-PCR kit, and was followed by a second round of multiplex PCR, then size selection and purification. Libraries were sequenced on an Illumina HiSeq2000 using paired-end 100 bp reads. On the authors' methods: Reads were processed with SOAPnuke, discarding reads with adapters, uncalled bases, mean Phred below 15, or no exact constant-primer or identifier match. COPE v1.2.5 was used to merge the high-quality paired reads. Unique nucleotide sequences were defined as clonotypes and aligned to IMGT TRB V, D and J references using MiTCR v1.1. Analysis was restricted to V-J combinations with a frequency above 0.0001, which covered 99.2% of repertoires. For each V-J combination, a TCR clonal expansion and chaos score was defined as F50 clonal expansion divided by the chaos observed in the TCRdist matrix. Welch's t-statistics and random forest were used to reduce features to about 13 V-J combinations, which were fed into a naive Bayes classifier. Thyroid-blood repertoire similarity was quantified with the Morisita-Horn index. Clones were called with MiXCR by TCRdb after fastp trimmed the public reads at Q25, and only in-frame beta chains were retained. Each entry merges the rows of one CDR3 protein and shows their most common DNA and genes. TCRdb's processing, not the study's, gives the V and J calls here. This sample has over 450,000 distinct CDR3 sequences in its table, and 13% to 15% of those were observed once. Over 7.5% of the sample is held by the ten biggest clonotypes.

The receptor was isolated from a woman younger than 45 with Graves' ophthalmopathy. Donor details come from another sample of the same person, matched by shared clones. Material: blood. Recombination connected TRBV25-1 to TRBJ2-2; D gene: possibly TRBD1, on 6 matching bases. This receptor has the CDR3 CASSDLKTRGEGELFF. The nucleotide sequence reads TGTGCCAGCAGTGACCTGAAAACCAGGGGCGAAGGGGAGCTGTTTTTT.